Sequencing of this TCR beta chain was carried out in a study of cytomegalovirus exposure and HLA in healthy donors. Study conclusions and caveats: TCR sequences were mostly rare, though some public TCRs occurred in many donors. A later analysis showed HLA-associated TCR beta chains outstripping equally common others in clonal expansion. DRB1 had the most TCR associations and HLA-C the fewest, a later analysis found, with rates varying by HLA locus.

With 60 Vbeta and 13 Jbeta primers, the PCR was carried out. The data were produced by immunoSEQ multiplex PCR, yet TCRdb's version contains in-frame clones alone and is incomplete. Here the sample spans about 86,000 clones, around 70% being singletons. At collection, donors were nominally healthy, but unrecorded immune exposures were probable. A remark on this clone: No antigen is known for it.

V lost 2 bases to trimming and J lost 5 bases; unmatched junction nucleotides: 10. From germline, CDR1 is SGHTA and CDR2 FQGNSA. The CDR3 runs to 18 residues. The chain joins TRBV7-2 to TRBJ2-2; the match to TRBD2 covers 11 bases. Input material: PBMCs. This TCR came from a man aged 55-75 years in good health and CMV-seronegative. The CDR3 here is CASSLRGLAGGGTGELFF. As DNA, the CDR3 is TGTGCCAGCAGCTTAAGGGGCCTAGCGGGGGGTGGAACCGGGGAGCTGTTTTTT.